Listed below are T cell receptor beta chains from one sample, sequenced in a study of identical twins. TCRdb called the 5' RACE reads again in MiXCR, with one record for every CDR3 protein. Of hundreds of thousands of distinct CDR3 sequences in the sample, around 20% are singletons; the top ten hold 4% to 4.5%. These sequences were also reported in another study, on T cells expressing NK-cell markers.

Source material: PBMCs. These receptors all come from a young woman in good health. Both conserved end residues are part of each CDR3. D genes are given only for firm matches. Only some rows state a clone size, as once, few, many or a class for expanded clones.

j_call clone_size v_call cdr3_length d_call cdr3_nt cdr3_aa
TRBJ2-1 . TRBV9 14 . TGTGCCAGCAGCGTCCAGGGGTCCTACAATGAGCAGTTCTTC CASSVQGSYNEQFF
TRBJ2-3 . TRBV12-3/TRBV12-4 14 . TGTGCCAGCAGTTGGGGACGTGACACAGATACGCAGTATTTT CASSWGRDTDTQYF
TRBJ2-5 . TRBV28 16 TRBD2 TGTGCCAGCAGTGTATCACTAGCGGAGTACCAAGAGACCCAGTACTTC CASSVSLAEYQETQYF
TRBJ1-1 . TRBV4-2 16 TRBD1 TGTGCCAGCAGCCAAGATGGGACAGGGGGGGACACTGAAGCTTTCTTT CASSQDGTGGDTEAFF
TRBJ2-1 few TRBV20-1 13 TRBD2 TGCAGTGCTATCAACCCACCGGGACTAGGGCAGTTCTTC CSAINPPGLGQFF
TRBJ2-5 . TRBV5-1 16 . TGCGCCAGCAGCTTGGCCGATAGGGCAGAACAAGAGACCCAGTACTTC CASSLADRAEQETQYF
TRBJ2-7 few TRBV20-1 15 TRBD2 TGCAGTGCCGCAGGTTATCTAGCGGGTGGCTACGAGCAGTACTTC CSAAGYLAGGYEQYF
TRBJ1-1 . TRBV12-3/TRBV12-4 14 . TGTGCCAGCAGTCTGAGACATATGGGCACTGAAGCTTTCTTT CASSLRHMGTEAFF
TRBJ2-2 . TRBV29-1 16 . TGCAGCGTTGAAATGGTTCGGTGGGGTAACACCGGGGAGCTGTTTTTT CSVEMVRWGNTGELFF
TRBJ2-1 . TRBV9 16 TRBD2 TGTGCCAGCAGCGAAACCGGGACTAGCGGATACAATGAGCAGTTCTTC CASSETGTSGYNEQFF
TRBJ1-2 few TRBV6-5 15 . TGTGCCAGCAGTTACTCGAGTAGGGTTAACTATGGCTACACCTTC CASSYSSRVNYGYTF
TRBJ2-7 . TRBV20-1 13 TRBD1 TGCAGTGCCTCCGACAGGGAAACCTACGAGCAGTACTTC CSASDRETYEQYF
TRBJ2-5 . TRBV12-3/TRBV12-4 13 . TGTGCCAGCAGTTTTAGTCTAGCAAGGACCCAGTACTTC CASSFSLARTQYF
TRBJ1-1 few TRBV29-1 11 . TGCAGCGTTGAACGGGACGGTGAAGCTTTCTTT CSVERDGEAFF
TRBJ1-2 few TRBV6-1 16 TRBD1 TGTGCCAGCAGGGGGGAGCGACAGGGAAGAAACTATGGCTACACCTTC CASRGERQGRNYGYTF
TRBJ2-7 few TRBV20-1 13 TRBD1 TGCAGTGCTACCGCGACTAACAGGGGCGAGCAGTACTTC CSATATNRGEQYF
TRBJ2-5 many TRBV27 11 . TGTGCCAGCAGTCTCGGGACAACCCAGTACTTC CASSLGTTQYF
TRBJ2-1 . TRBV6-6 12 TRBD2 TGTGCCACCACGGGCGGGAGAGATGAGCAGTTCTTC CATTGGRDEQFF
TRBJ2-7 . TRBV29-1 11 . TGCAGCGTTGTAGTGGGGAACGAGCAGTACTTC CSVVVGNEQYF
TRBJ1-1 . TRBV10-3 14 . TGTGCCATCAGTGGGGGTGGGGAGAACACTGAAGCTTTCTTT CAISGGGENTEAFF
TRBJ2-1 . TRBV11-2 13 . TGTGCCAGCAGCAACTCCCCGGACAGAGTCACGTTCTTC CASSNSPDRVTFF
TRBJ2-5 few TRBV9 14 . TGTGCCAGCAGCGTAGTGGGACAAGGAGAGACCCAGTACTTC CASSVVGQGETQYF
TRBJ2-1 . TRBV29-1 16 . TGCAGCGTTCAACTGGGGCGGGAATATACCTACAATGAGCAGTTCTTC CSVQLGREYTYNEQFF
TRBJ2-7 many TRBV6-2/TRBV6-3 14 . TGTGCCAGCAGACGACCAACAGGGCCCTACGAGCAGTACTTC CASRRPTGPYEQYF
TRBJ1-1 . TRBV12-3/TRBV12-4 13 . TGTGCCAGCAGTTTAGGGAGGACATTCAGCGCTTTCTTT CASSLGRTFSAFF